This passage covers 29 T cell receptor beta chains from one sample sequenced in a study of T cells in tumors after PD-1 blockade. Clones were read by immunoSEQ multiplex PCR, and TCRdb kept only the in-frame ones, dropping some. The sample includes around 35,000 clones, 73% of them seen just once. The sample consisted of PBMCs, taken after anti-PD-1 treatment. The receptors derive from a human donor with basal cell carcinoma.

The V gene is TRBV7-8, the J gene TRBJ2-7; 9 positions match TRBD2. Per germline, CDR1 SGHVS and CDR2 FQNEAQ. This CDR3 is 16 amino acids long. J gave up 0 bases and V 5 bases, and 8 bases lay outside the gene matches. The CDR3 protein is CASSPSGVSSSYEQYF. CDR3 bases: TGTGCCAGCAGCCCTAGCGGGGTTTCGAGCTCCTACGAGCAGTACTTC.

This clone has only one observation. The gene calls are TRBV19 and TRBJ2-7; D not resolved. The germline V gene encodes CDR1 LNHDA and CDR2 SQIVND (reference sequence). Between the trimmed V and J ends, which lost 3 bases and 5 bases, there was a span of 14 bases. The CDR3 is 14 amino acids. Here the CDR3 reads CASSIRAGVDEQYF. The DNA of the CDR3 is TGTGCCAGTAGTATCCGGGCCGGCGTCGACGAGCAGTACTTC. Looking up the rest from reference TRBV19 and TRBJ2-7 gives the full variable domain: DGGITQSPKYLFRKEGQNVTLSCEQNLNHDAMYWYRQDPGQGLRLIYYSQIVNDFQKGDIAEGYSVSREKKESFPLTVTSAQKNPTAFYLCASSIRAGVDEQYFGPGTRLTVT.

This clone was recorded once. J is TRBJ1-4 and V is TRBV15; 11 positions agree with TRBD1. V gave up 5 bases and J gave up 6 bases; unmatched junction bases: 2. The CDR3 consists of 14 residues. Germline V gives CDR1 LNHNV, CDR2 YYDKDF (reference sequence). CDR3 sequence: CATSSGQGDEKLFF. CDR3 nucleotides: TGTGCCACCAGCTCGGGACAGGGGGATGAAAAACTGTTTTTT.

The rearrangement joins TRBV27 to TRBJ2-3; TRBD1 might be the D (5 bases). Germline CDR1 reads MNHEY; CDR2 reads SMNVEV (reference sequence). V was cut by 3 bases and J by 2 bases, with 12 bases left in between. This CDR3 spans 15 amino acids. The CDR3 here is CASSLQDISTDTQYF. CDR3 in DNA: TGTGCCAGCAGTTTGCAGGACATCTCCACAGATACGCAGTATTTT.

V usage is TRBV24-1 and J usage is TRBJ2-3; D is possibly TRBD2 (6 bases). Between the trimmed V and J ends, which lost 6 bases and 1 base, there was a span of 10 bases. The CDR3 totals 14 residues. From germline, CDR1 is KGHDR and CDR2 SFDVKD. The CDR3 loop is CATSLSGGTDTQYF. Written as DNA, the CDR3 is TGTGCCACCAGTCTCTCGGGAGGCACAGATACGCAGTATTTT.

This sequence joins TRBV19 and TRBJ1-5, with D tentatively TRBD1 (6 bases). The CDR3 spans 15 residues. Between the trimmed V and J ends, which lost 6 bases and 5 bases, there was a span of 17 bases. Germline loops: CDR1 LNHDA, CDR2 SQIVND (reference sequence). The CDR3 nucleotides are TGTGCCAGTAGCATACCCACAGGGTTGGATCAGCCCCAGCATTTT. Protein sequence: CASSIPTGLDQPQHF. The whole variable domain, remainder taken from reference TRBV19 and TRBJ1-5, is DGGITQSPKYLFRKEGQNVTLSCEQNLNHDAMYWYRQDPGQGLRLIYYSQIVNDFQKGDIAEGYSVSREKKESFPLTVTSAQKNPTAFYLCASSIPTGLDQPQHFGDGTRLSIL.

This clone was seen a single time. This chain joins TRBV4-3 and TRBJ1-3; D uncertain. V lost 4 bases and J lost 8, with 21 bases in between. This CDR3 comprises 16 residues. CDR1 and CDR2 from the germline V gene are LGHNA and YSLEER. The CDR3 coding sequence is TGCGCCAGCAGCCGGTTAGTCTGGGGAGAGGGAGACACCATATATTTT. Amino acid sequence: CASSRLVWGEGDTIYF.

This clone was picked up a small number of times. The V gene is TRBV30, the J gene TRBJ1-1; D is unclear. The CDR3 extends over 15 amino acids. CDR1 GTSNPN and CDR2 SVGIG come from the germline V gene (reference sequence). Trimming shortened V by 0 bases and J by 1 base, and 12 bases separated the two germline ends. The CDR3 DNA reads TGTGCCTGGAGTGTAGGTCCGAGGGCGAACACTGAAGCTTTCTTT. Protein product: CAWSVGPRANTEAFF.

For the CDR3, the DNA is TGTGCCAGCAGCAGGTCTCCCCACCAGGTCGAGCAGTACTTC. It yields the protein CASSRSPHQVEQYF. The chain recombines TRBV6-5 with TRBJ2-7; D uncertain. Germline CDR1 reads MNHEY; CDR2 reads SVGAGI. The CDR3 loop spans 14 amino acids. The V end was cut by 6 bases, the J end by 6 bases, with 18 bases between.

This sequence joins TRBV29-1 and TRBJ1-1; D ambiguous. V was clipped by 6 bases and J by 1 base, with 15 bases between them. The V gene's germline CDR1 is SQVTM and CDR2 ANQGSEA. This CDR3 is 14 amino acids long. CDR3 protein: CSVAGPSRNTEAFF. The CDR3 DNA reads TGCAGCGTGGCCGGACCCTCCCGGAACACTGAAGCTTTCTTT.

Turning to this clone: Other DNA sequences in the sample encode the same CDR3. J is TRBJ2-2 and V is TRBV6-5; possible D gene TRBD2, 5 bases. This CDR3 has 15 amino acids. Trimming removed 0 bases at V and 7 bases at J, with 12 bases between. Germline V gives CDR1 MNHEY, CDR2 SVGAGI. Here the CDR3 reads CASSYSRGRDGELFF. CDR3 bases: TGTGCCAGCAGTTACTCGAGAGGACGGGACGGGGAGCTGTTTTTT.

This chain links TRBV6-2 or TRBV6-3 with TRBJ2-7; 11 bases fit TRBD2. Germline V gene sequence: CDR1 MNHEY, CDR2 SVGEGT. The CDR3 runs to 15 residues. With 6 bases clipped from V and 7 bases from J, the junction kept 11 bases outside the gene matches. CDR3 nucleotides: TGTGCCAGCAGCCCCTCTAGCGGGGGGCCTCGGGAGCAGTACTTC. Its protein product is CASSPSSGGPREQYF.

This clone was seen only a few times. The V gene is TRBV10-3, the J gene TRBJ2-3, with TRBD2 matching over 14 bases. The germline gives CDR1 ENHRY, CDR2 SYGVKD. This CDR3 contains 17 residues. With V trimmed by 4 bases and J by 0 bases, 3 bases remained unmatched. The CDR3 protein is CAISAGTSGGSTDTQYF. The CDR3 coding sequence is TGTGCCATCAGTGCTGGGACTAGCGGGGGCAGCACAGATACGCAGTATTTT.

Sample share makes this clone large (0.1 to 1%). This chain links TRBV28 with TRBJ2-3, with 9 bases that match TRBD2. Germline CDR1 MDHEN, CDR2 SYDVKM. The CDR3 runs 14 residues. Unmatched junction bases numbered 2, after V lost 7 bases and J lost 0 bases. The CDR3 DNA is TGTGCCAGCAACCTAGCGGGGAGCACAGATACGCAGTATTTT. Translating it yields CASNLAGSTDTQYF.

This clone was found once. The chain has TRBV7-2 and TRBJ2-3; D remains ambiguous. Trimming removed 7 bases at V and 0 bases at J, with 14 bases between. CDR3 length: 15 amino acids. Germline values: CDR1 SGHTA, CDR2 FQGNSA. The CDR3 DNA follows: TGTGCCAGCACCTTGACCAGCGCTAGCACAGATACGCAGTATTTT. Its translation: CASTLTSASTDTQYF. The whole variable domain, filled in from reference TRBV7-2 and TRBJ2-3, reads GAGVSQSPSNKVTEKGKDVELRCDPISGHTALYWYRQSLGQGLEFLIYFQGNSAPDKSGLPSDRFSAERTGGSVSTLTIQRTQQEDSAVYLCASTLTSASTDTQYFGPGTRLTVL.

This clone has just a few counts. This chain joins TRBV11-3 and TRBJ2-2; D uncertain. V was trimmed by 5 bases and J by 1 base, leaving 5 bases between them. Germline V lookup: CDR1 SGHNT, CDR2 YENEEA. This CDR3 is 13 amino acids long. CDR3 in amino acids: CASSTRNTGELFF. The CDR3 DNA sequence: TGTGCCAGCAGCACCCGGAACACCGGGGAGCTGTTTTTT.

This clone was detected many times. V usage is TRBV3-1 (or the pseudogene TRBV3-2) and J usage is TRBJ1-1; 8 nucleotides line up with TRBD1. Germline trimming cut 3 bases from V and 5 bases from J; bases unmatched to any gene: 5. The V gene's germline CDR1 is LGHDT and CDR2 YNNKEL (reference sequence). The CDR3 is 14 amino acids. CDR3 in amino acids: CASSQNRGITEAFF. The CDR3 DNA sequence: TGTGCCAGCAGCCAGAACAGGGGGATAACTGAAGCTTTCTTT.

The rearrangement uses TRBV4-3 and TRBJ1-1; D gene ambiguous. V was trimmed by 2 bases and J by 1 base, leaving 11 bases between them. Germline loops: CDR1 LGHNA, CDR2 YSLEER. The CDR3 has 15 residues. The DNA of the CDR3 is TGCGCCAGCAGCCAAACGACAAGAAGGAACACTGAAGCTTTCTTT. It translates to CASSQTTRRNTEAFF.

V usage is TRBV19 and J usage is TRBJ1-1; 9 bases match TRBD1. The CDR3 totals 17 residues. Germline V CDR1 and CDR2: LNHDA, SQIVND (reference sequence). V shed 1 base and J 4 bases; nucleotides not matched to a gene: 10. This CDR3 reads CASSIGRGQGPTTEAFF. DNA of the CDR3: TGTGCCAGTAGTATAGGGAGGGGACAGGGCCCCACCACTGAAGCTTTCTTT.

The V gene is TRBV27, the J gene TRBJ2-4; 8 bases map to TRBD2. CDR1 is MNHEY, CDR2 SMNVEV, per germline (reference sequence). V trimming: 1 base; J trimming: 7 bases; junction bases outside the gene matches: 3. The CDR3 extends over 14 amino acids. As DNA, the CDR3 is TGTGCCAGCAGTTTATTCCCGGGAGGGAACATTCAGTACTTC. This translates into CASSLFPGGNIQYF.

The rearrangement joins TRBV9 to TRBJ2-5, with 7 bases that match TRBD1. This CDR3 is built from 15 residues. V was pared by 1 base and J by 5 bases, with 8 bases of the junction left unmatched. CDR1 SGDLS and CDR2 YYNGEE come from the germline V gene. The CDR3: CASSVSQGVRETQYF. DNA for the CDR3: TGTGCCAGCAGCGTAAGTCAGGGGGTTCGGGAGACCCAGTACTTC.

The chain uses TRBV29-1 and TRBJ1-1, with D hard to call. Germline values: CDR1 SQVTM, CDR2 ANQGSEA. The CDR3 is 13 residues long. Trimming left V 1 base short and J 7 bases short, with 13 bases between. CDR3 sequence (DNA): TGCAGCGTTGAAGTCGATCAAGGGTTTGAAGCTTTCTTT. This sequence encodes CSVEVDQGFEAFF. Based on the CDR3 plus reference TRBV29-1 and TRBJ1-1, the full variable domain is SAVISQKPSRDICQRGTSLTIQCQVDSQVTMMFWYRQQPGQSLTLIATANQGSEATYESGFVIDKFPISRPNLTFSTLTVSNMSPEDSSIYLCSVEVDQGFEAFFGQGTRLTVV.

The V call is TRBV6-2 or TRBV6-3, the J call TRBJ2-7; D is unclear. The germline CDR1 and CDR2 sequences are MNHEY and SVGEGT. The length of the CDR3 is 21 residues. Deletions cut 5 bases from V and 2 bases from J, with 34 bases between. CDR3 sequence reads: CASSPIKPRRGYPYSTYEQYF. CDR3 DNA: TGTGCCAGCAGTCCCATCAAACCCCGTCGCGGTTACCCATATTCGACCTACGAGCAGTACTTC.

The genes are TRBV11-1 and TRBJ2-7; D gene uncertain. Germline CDR1 is SGHAT and CDR2 is FQDESV (reference sequence). V was trimmed by 4 bases and J by 4 bases, leaving 11 bases between them. This CDR3 contains 13 residues. CDR3 amino acids: CASSSLGIYEQYF. The CDR3 coding sequence is TGTGCCAGCAGCTCCCTGGGGATTTACGAGCAGTACTTC.

To note about this clone: The sample has other DNA sequences that encode this CDR3 too. The V and J genes are TRBV6-6 and TRBJ2-7; 8 positions agree with TRBD2. The CDR3 is made up of 15 amino acids. CDR1 and CDR2 (germline): MNHNY, SVGAGI (reference sequence). The ends lost 10 bases at V and 4 bases at J; junction bases unmatched: 15. CDR3 DNA sequence: TGTGCCATTTCCCTTGAGGCGGGAGGAGGGTACGAGCAGTACTTC. Its translation is CAISLEAGGGYEQYF.

The chain carries TRBV4-2 and TRBJ2-6; TRBD1 might be the D (5 bases). The V end lost 0 bases, the J end lost 1 base, and 10 bases lay between the germline ends. CDR1 is LGHNA, CDR2 YNFKEQ, per germline. The CDR3 contains 17 residues. In DNA, the CDR3 is TGTGCCAGCAGCCAAGACAGGGTAACATCTGGGGCCAACGTCCTGACTTTC. It yields the protein CASSQDRVTSGANVLTF.

V usage is TRBV5-5 and J usage is TRBJ1-2; TRBD1 matches 7 bases. Per germline, CDR1 SGHKS and CDR2 YYEKEE (reference sequence). There are 15 residues in the CDR3. V gave up 4 bases and J gave up 8 bases; unmatched junction bases: 14. The CDR3 DNA sequence: TGTGCCAGCAGCCCCTTGACAGGGACACGTTTCGGCTACACCTTC. Its translation is CASSPLTGTRFGYTF.

This clone was observed a few times. The chain joins TRBV24-1 to TRBJ1-5; unclear D gene. From germline, CDR1 is KGHDR and CDR2 SFDVKD. The CDR3 length is 15 residues. The V end was cut by 3 bases, the J end by 2 bases, with 10 bases between. The CDR3 is CATSDGPSGNQPQHF. CDR3 in DNA: TGTGCCACCAGTGATGGCCCCTCGGGCAATCAGCCCCAGCATTTT.

The CDR3, as DNA: TGTGCCAGCTCACCAGCGGGGGGAAGAGAGACCCAGTACTTC. Translating it yields CASSPAGGRETQYF. The chain links TRBV18 to TRBJ2-5, with 8 nucleotides matching TRBD2. Germline V lookup: CDR1 KGHSH, CDR2 LQKENI. CDR3 size: 14 residues. Losses at the gene ends were 2 bases for V and 4 bases for J; bases not matched to a gene: 3.